This TCR beta chain stems from a study of tumor and adjacent non-tumor tissue in lung cancer. The germline V gene has CDR1 MNHNS and CDR2 SASEGT. This CDR3 has 16 amino acids. Three rounds of nested PCR, following a modified ARM-PCR protocol, produced the TCRbeta library. TCRdb analysed the multiplex PCR reads with MiXCR anew, one entry per CDR3 protein. Of around 200,000 distinct CDR3 sequences listed, over 55% are singletons. Notes on this clonotype: The junction shows a germline mismatch at one end, possibly a read error.

No cell sorting was done before RNA was extracted from the tissue. The sample was lung tumor tissue. This receptor was identified in a man aged 55 to 69 with non-small cell lung cancer. This chain links TRBV6-1 with TRBJ1-5; 7 bases align to TRBD1. The CDR3 DNA reads as TGTGTCAGCAGTGAAATTTGGAGACAGGGTATTCAGCCCCAGCATTTT. This encodes CVSSEIWRQGIQPQHF.